The subject of this entry is one TCR beta chain. Its antigen is unidentified. Germline CDR1 and CDR2: SGHRS and YFSETQ. Trimming removed 4 bases from V and 0 bases from J, with 6 bases in between. There are 13 residues in the CDR3. Using immunoSEQ multiplex PCR, the repertoire was profiled, and TCRdb retains in-frame clones only, with some absent. Among roughly 70,000 clones, approximately 84% were seen once, and the ten largest hold around 8.2%. These data belong to a study of a mutant IDH1 vaccine in newly diagnosed glioma. About the research overall: Patients received vaccination from 4-6 weeks after radiotherapy alone, or with temozolomide cycles.

Noted time point: week 11, during vaccination. Vaccine doses each comprised 300 ug of mutant IDH1 20-mer peptide, with topical imiquimod. The receptor comes from a woman aged 45-65 years with glioma. The J gene is TRBJ2-3, the V gene TRBV5-1; D remains unclear. The sample consisted of PBMCs, taken from a glioma patient whose treatment included an IDH1 peptide vaccine. The CDR3 protein is CASSVPSTDTQYF. Here the CDR3 DNA reads TGCGCCAGCAGCGTCCCTAGCACAGATACGCAGTATTTT.